The clone carrying this T cell receptor (beta chain) was seen ten or more times. Its target is not known. The data derive from a study of early T cells in non-severe SARS-CoV-2 infection. Study-wide context: Sequencing input comprised bulk RNA from unsorted whole blood; chain pairing was not available. Overall study results and limits: CD4 and private specificities were missed by VDJdb matching, which favored anti-spike CD8 responses.

Trimming stripped 3 bases from V and 5 bases from J, with 14 bases between. The CDR3 loop spans 15 amino acids. Unique molecular identifiers were affixed to single, distinct cDNA molecules. Via MiXCR, TCRdb re-called the 5' RACE reads, giving one row per CDR3 protein. Found here are over 90,000 distinct CDR3 sequences, more than 10% of them singletons; the top ten hold about 4.6%. This chain links TRBV12-3 or TRBV12-4 with TRBJ2-1; D is possibly TRBD1 (5 bases). The source was whole blood, collected at baseline. The TCR was taken from an adult who was a healthcare worker with PCR-confirmed SARS-CoV-2 infection or an uninfected control (not recorded which). In DNA form, the CDR3 reads TGTGCCAGCAGTTTGCAGGGTAGAGGCAACAATGAGCAGTTCTTC. Translating it yields CASSLQGRGNNEQFF.